This TCR beta chain is from a study of blood T cell repertoires in COVID-19. Germline CDR1 is SGHTA and CDR2 is FQGNSA. This CDR3 has 11 residues. Trimming cost V 5 bases and J 3 bases, with 5 bases left between them. In the study's own analysis: Researchers report that nucleated cell counts were estimated from reference gene primer amplification. Sequencing was performed with immunoSEQ multiplex PCR; in TCRdb, only in-frame clones are kept and a portion is missing. V, J and clone size are taken as reported in that table, and D and trimming were inferred from the DNA itself. Here the sample spans under 60,000 clones, 82% being singletons. This clone appeared once.

The TCR originated in a man aged 40-50 years with acute or convalescent COVID-19. The chain joins TRBV7-2 to TRBJ2-7; D is undetermined. The sample was peripheral blood. In DNA form, the CDR3 reads TGTGCCAGCAGCCCCAGCTACGAGCAGTACTTC. It encodes CASSPSYEQYF. Together with reference TRBV7-2 and TRBJ2-7, the CDR3 gives the full variable domain: GAGVSQSPSNKVTEKGKDVELRCDPISGHTALYWYRQSLGQGLEFLIYFQGNSAPDKSGLPSDRFSAERTGGSVSTLTIQRTQQEDSAVYLCASSPSYEQYFGPGTRLTVT.